This T cell receptor (beta chain) was sequenced for a study of blood T cell repertoires in COVID-19. Study background: Nucleic acid was either cDNA or gDNA, and it came from T cells, B-cell-depleted T cells, or PBMCs.

In the authors' methods: Amplification of reference gene primers was used by the study to estimate nucleated cell counts. Profiled with immunoSEQ multiplex PCR; TCRdb holds only in-frame clones, not every one. V, J and clone size derive from that table, while D and trimming were established from the DNA sequence. The sample yields around 330,000 clones, approximately 88% seen once. V shed 1 base, J shed 7 bases, and the junction held 7 bases outside the gene matches. Germline V gives CDR1 MGHRA, CDR2 YSYEKL. The CDR3 is made up of 15 amino acids. This chain connects TRBV4-1 to TRBJ2-1, with 7 bases identical to TRBD2. Sequenced sample: peripheral blood. The TCR was taken from a woman between 45 and 65 years old with active or convalescent COVID-19. The CDR3 sequence is CASSQVGGSANEQFF. CDR3 DNA sequence: TGCGCCAGCAGCCAAGTCGGCGGGAGCGCAAATGAGCAGTTCTTC.